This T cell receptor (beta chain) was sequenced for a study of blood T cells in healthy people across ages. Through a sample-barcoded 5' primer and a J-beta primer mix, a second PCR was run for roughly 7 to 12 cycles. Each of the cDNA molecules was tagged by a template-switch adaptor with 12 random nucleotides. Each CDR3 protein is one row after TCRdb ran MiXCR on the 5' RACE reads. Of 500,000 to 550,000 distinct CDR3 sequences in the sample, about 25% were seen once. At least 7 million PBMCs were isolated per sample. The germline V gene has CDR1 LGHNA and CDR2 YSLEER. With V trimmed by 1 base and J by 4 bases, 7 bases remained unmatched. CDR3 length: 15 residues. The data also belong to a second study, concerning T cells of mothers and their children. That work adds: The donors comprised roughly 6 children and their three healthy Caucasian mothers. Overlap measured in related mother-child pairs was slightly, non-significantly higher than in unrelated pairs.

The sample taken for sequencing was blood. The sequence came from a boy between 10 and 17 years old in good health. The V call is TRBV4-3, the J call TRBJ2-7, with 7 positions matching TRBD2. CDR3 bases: TGCGCCAGCAGCCAAGTACTAGCGATTGTTTACGAGCAGTACTTC. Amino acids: CASSQVLAIVYEQYF.